This T cell receptor beta chain was retrieved from a study of blood T cell repertoires in COVID-19. Looked up from germline, CDR1 is SQVTM and CDR2 is ANQGSEA. This CDR3 region has 11 residues. V shed 4 bases, J shed 8 bases, and the junction held 4 bases outside the gene matches. The table came from immunoSEQ multiplex PCR; TCRdb's copy has only in-frame clones and leaves some out. The data contain about 440,000 clones, roughly 91% of them seen just once; the ten biggest clones take up 4% to 5.5%. This TCR was sampled from a woman aged 25 to 39 with acute or convalescent COVID-19. The gene calls are TRBV29-1 and TRBJ1-2; 7 bases line up with TRBD1. Source material: peripheral blood. The CDR3 is CSVVQGNGYTF. The CDR3 coding sequence is TGCAGCGTTGTACAGGGGAACGGCTACACCTTC.